This T cell receptor beta chain was recorded in a study of Ad26.COV2.S vaccination and SARS-CoV-2 variants. Background on the study: A COV1001 Ad26.COV2.S trial-arm participant provided the sample.

Some clones are missing from TCRdb's copy, which holds only in-frame ones; the method was immunoSEQ multiplex PCR. Among about 680,000 clones listed, 89% were seen once. A note on this clone: Antigen specificity is unknown.

The CDR3 length is 16 residues. The V and J ends lost 5 bases and 0 bases respectively, with 17 bases between them. Germline loops: CDR1 SGHTA, CDR2 FQGNSA. Study-level points and caveats: There was a possibility that the TCR breadth and depth analyses underestimated total T cell responses. Recipients given vaccine exceeded placebo recipients in spike-specific TCR breadth.

Indicated treatment: 15 to 20 received Ad26.COV2.S at low or high dose, single or two shots; several received placebo; per-sample allocation not given. Vaccine and placebo recipients were sampled on day 63 after the first injection. Sequencing used peripheral blood, obtained in a trial of Ad26.COV2.S vaccine versus placebo. The clonotype comes from a person aged 18-65 years who received the Ad26.COV2.S COVID-19 vaccine or a placebo. The rearrangement uses TRBV7-2 and TRBJ2-7; TRBD2 is a possible D gene (6 bases). The CDR3 sequence: CASSRHLGLFSYEQYF. The CDR3 bases are TGTGCCAGCAGCCGCCATCTGGGACTGTTCTCCTACGAGCAGTACTTC.